The present entry profiles one T cell receptor (beta chain) with its context. The CDR3 sequence is 15 residues long. Deletions cut 4 bases from V and 5 bases from J, with 14 bases between. The germline V gene has CDR1 LGHDT and CDR2 YNNKEL (reference sequence). Per the original data handling: Estimation of nucleated cell counts was performed using reference gene primer amplification. Profiled with immunoSEQ multiplex PCR; TCRdb holds only in-frame clones, not every one. V, J and clone size are those of that table, while D and trimming were read from the DNA. The sample consists of about 180,000 clones, roughly nine tenths of them appearing once. This record comes from a study of blood T cell repertoires in COVID-19. Study-wide background: Material from acute and convalescent COVID-19 was sourced from the United States, Italy and Spain. The analysed material was cDNA or gDNA that came from T cells, B-cell-depleted T cells, or PBMCs.

The chain couples TRBV3-1 (or the pseudogene TRBV3-2) to TRBJ1-4; D gene uncertain. This sequence originates from a man in his 70s with active or convalescent COVID-19. The sequenced sample was peripheral blood. The CDR3 bases are TGTGCCAGCAGCCTGGGCCCCAGTAGGAATGAAAAACTGTTTTTT. The encoded protein is CASSLGPSRNEKLFF.